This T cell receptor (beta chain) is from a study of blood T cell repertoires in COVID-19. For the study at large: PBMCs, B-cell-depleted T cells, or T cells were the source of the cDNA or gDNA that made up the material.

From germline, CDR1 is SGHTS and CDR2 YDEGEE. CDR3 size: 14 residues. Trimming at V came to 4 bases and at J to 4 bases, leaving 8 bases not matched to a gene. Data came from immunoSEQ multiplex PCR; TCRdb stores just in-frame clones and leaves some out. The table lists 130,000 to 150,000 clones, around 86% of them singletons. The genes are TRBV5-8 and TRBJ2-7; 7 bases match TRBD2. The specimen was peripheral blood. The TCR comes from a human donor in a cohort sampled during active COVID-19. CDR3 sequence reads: CASSPWEGLYEQYF. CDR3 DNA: TGTGCCAGCAGCCCCTGGGAGGGCCTGTACGAGCAGTACTTC.